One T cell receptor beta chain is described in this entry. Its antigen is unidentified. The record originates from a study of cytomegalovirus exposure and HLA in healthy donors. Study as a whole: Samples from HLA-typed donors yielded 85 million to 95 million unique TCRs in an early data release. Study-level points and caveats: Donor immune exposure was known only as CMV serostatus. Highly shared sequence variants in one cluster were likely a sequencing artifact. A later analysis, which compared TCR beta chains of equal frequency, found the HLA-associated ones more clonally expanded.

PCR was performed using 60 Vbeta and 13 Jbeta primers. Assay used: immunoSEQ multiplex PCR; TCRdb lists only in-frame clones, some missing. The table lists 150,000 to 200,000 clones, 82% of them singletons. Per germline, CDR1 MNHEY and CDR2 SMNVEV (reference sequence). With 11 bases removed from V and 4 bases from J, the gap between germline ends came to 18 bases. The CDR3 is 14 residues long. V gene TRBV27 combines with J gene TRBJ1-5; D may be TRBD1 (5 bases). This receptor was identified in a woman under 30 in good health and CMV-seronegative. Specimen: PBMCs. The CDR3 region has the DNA TGTGCCTCCGCGGAGGGGTCCTTAAATCAGCCCCAGCATTTT. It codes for CASAEGSLNQPQHF.